The source of this T cell receptor (beta chain) is a study of blood T cells in healthy people across ages (dated by TCRdb to between 2014 and 2017). Study-level background: In model experiments, template switching captured about one uniquely barcoded TCR beta cDNA molecule for every two T cells. The donors were divided into four age groups: young (average approximately 17 years), middle-aged (approximately 41), aged (roughly 60) and long-lived (more than 75). To avoid experimental bias, donors of different ages were spread randomly across the sequencing lanes. Age-related changes in TCR beta repertoire diversity were measured in the study by deep sequencing normalized with unique cDNA molecular identifiers. The study analyzed two additional independent replicas of 1 million unique cDNA reads from the same blood draw for two donors, one aged 18 to 30 and one aged 80 or older.

This clonotype has only a few counts. No cognate antigen has been identified for it. Per-base quality was not reported, and no clone a single base away is much larger than it. Study-wide conclusions, independent of this receptor: Since profiling was done on bulk unsorted PBMCs, naive and antigen-experienced compartments could not be conclusively compared. The CMV infection status of donors was not known, potentially confounding age-related changes in expanded clonotypes. Compared with the aged group, the long-lived group had more naive CD4+ T cells, fewer expanded clones and increased TCR diversity, a pattern suggesting age selection. Observed TCR beta diversity per million T cells fell roughly linearly with age, and a significant reduction was already apparent by age around 40. Total diversity estimates from one million sequenced T cells were considered lower bounds and underestimates. A strong correlation was found between observed TCR beta diversity and the percentage of naive T cells measured by flow cytometry.

V drops 1 base and J drops 2 bases, leaving 15 bases in between. Based on the germline V gene, the CDR1 and CDR2 sequences are SGHTA and FQGNSA. The cysteine opens and the phenylalanine closes a CDR3 of 17 amino acids. Just CDR3 DNA is preserved here, 51 bases in frame from base 1. Library creation used 5' RACE. Instrument on record: Illumina HiSeq 2500. A second PCR of roughly 6 to 11 cycles was run with a J-beta primer mix and a sample-barcoded 5' primer. A unique molecular identifier was introduced onto each TCR beta cDNA molecule by a template-switch 5' adaptor carrying 12 random nucleotides. Each sample yielded at least 2.5 million CDR3-containing paired-end reads. All of the RNA was converted into first-strand cDNA using the Mint cDNA synthesis kit, with a TRBC-specific oligonucleotide serving as the primer. Following uracil-DNA glycosylase treatment, a first 18-cycle PCR with universal primers M1SS and BC2_uni_R was performed on all cDNA. From the authors' description of their analysis: Each sample was normalized by randomly selecting 1 million high-quality reads, each carrying a distinct molecular identifier. Reads with shared molecular identifiers were discarded instead of being binned into consensus sequences. MiTCR, set to a Q25 quality threshold and the strictest error-elimination algorithm, was used for CDR3 identification, clonotype clustering and error correction. A nonparametric unseen species model with Euler transformation was used to estimate lower-bound total TCR beta diversity. TCRdb redid the processing of the public reads, applying fastp at Q25 and MiXCR, and retained in-frame beta chains. Duplicate CDR3 protein sequences are folded into a single record with the most common DNA and genes. Clone size and V and J calls follow TCRdb, not the original study. The sample table shows hundreds of thousands of distinct CDR3 sequences, and around 21% are seen once. Roughly 3.7% of the sample goes to the ten largest clones.

Donors were roughly 40 systemically healthy Caucasian individuals from Russia aged 6 to 90 years. Each donor gave 8 to 10 milliliters of peripheral blood, drawn into EDTA-treated Vacutainer tubes. PBMCs were isolated by Ficoll-Paque density-gradient centrifugation, with at least 6 million obtained per sample. Trizol reagent was used to extract total RNA from PBMCs, with at least 6 micrograms per sample. Naive CD45RAhigh/CD27high T cell percentages were measured by flow cytometry on a PBMC aliquot from every donor. The source is a man aged 70 or older in good health. Recombination linked TRBV7-2 to TRBJ2-1, with the D gene not clear enough to name. Input material: blood. CDR3 loop: CASSLVERQATYNEQFF. The nucleotide sequence reads as follows: TGTGCCAGCAGCTTAGTTGAGAGGCAGGCCACCTACAATGAGCAGTTCTTC.